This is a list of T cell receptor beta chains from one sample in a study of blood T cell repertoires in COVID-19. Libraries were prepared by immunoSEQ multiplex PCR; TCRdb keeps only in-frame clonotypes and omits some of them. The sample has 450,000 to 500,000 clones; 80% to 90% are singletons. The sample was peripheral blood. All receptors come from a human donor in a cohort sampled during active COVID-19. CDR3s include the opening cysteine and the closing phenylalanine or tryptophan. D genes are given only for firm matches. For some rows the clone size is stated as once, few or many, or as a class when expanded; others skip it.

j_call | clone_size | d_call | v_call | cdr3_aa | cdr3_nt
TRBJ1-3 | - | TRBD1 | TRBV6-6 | CASTATGKDNTIYF | TGTGCCAGCACCGCGACAGGGAAGGACAACACCATATATTTT
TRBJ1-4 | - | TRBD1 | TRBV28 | CASSFSQGVFGNEKLFF | TGTGCCAGCAGTTTTTCACAGGGGGTATTCGGGAATGAAAAACTGTTTTTT
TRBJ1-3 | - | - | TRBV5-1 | CASSSGLLPGNTIYF | TGCGCCAGCAGCTCCGGACTTCTCCCTGGAAACACCATATATTTT
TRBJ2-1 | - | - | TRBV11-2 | CASSHRSSYNEQFF | TGTGCCAGCAGCCACAGAAGCTCCTACAATGAGCAGTTCTTC
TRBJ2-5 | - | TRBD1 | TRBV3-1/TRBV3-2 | CASSQVWNRGETQYF | TGTGCCAGCAGCCAAGTTTGGAACAGGGGAGAGACCCAGTACTTC
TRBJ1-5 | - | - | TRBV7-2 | CASSLEGQSQPQHF | TGTGCCAGCAGCTTAGAGGGACAAAGTCAGCCCCAGCATTTT
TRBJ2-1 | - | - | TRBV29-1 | CSVLQRNYNEQFF | TGCAGCGTTCTCCAGCGGAACTACAATGAGCAGTTCTTC
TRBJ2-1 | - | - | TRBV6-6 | CASSYSQTNEQFF | TGTGCCAGCAGTTATAGTCAGACTAATGAGCAGTTCTTC
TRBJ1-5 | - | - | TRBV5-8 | CASSLGSKTGSQPQHF | TGTGCCAGCAGCTTGGGGTCGAAGACAGGAAGTCAGCCCCAGCATTTT
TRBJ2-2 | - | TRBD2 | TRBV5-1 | CASSLSSGHTNTGELFF | TGCGCCAGCAGCTTGTCTAGCGGGCATACGAACACCGGGGAGCTGTTTTTT
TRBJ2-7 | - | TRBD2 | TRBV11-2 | CASTRGGYEQYF | TGTGCCAGCACCCGCGGGGGTTACGAGCAGTACTTC
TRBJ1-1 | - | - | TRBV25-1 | CASSVSLNTEAFF | TGTGCCAGCAGTGTATCCCTGAACACTGAAGCTTTCTTT
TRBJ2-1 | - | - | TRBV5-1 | CASSAGPQGHSYNEQFF | TGCGCCAGCAGCGCTGGCCCGCAGGGTCACTCCTACAATGAGCAGTTCTTC
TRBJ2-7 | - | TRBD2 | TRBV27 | CASSPPGLAGGGEQYF | TGTGCCAGCAGTCCGCCCGGACTAGCGGGAGGGGGCGAGCAGTACTTC
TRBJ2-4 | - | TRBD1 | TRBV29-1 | CSVEQGTDIQYF | TGCAGCGTAGAACAGGGGACGGACATTCAGTACTTC
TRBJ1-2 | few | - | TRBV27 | CASSLEFGQNLYGYTF | TGTGCCAGCAGTCTAGAATTCGGACAGAACCTCTATGGCTACACCTTC
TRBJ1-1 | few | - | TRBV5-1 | CASSLGSGNTEAFF | TGCGCCAGCAGCTTGGGCTCCGGGAACACTGAAGCTTTCTTT
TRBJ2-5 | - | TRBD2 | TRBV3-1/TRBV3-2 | CASSQTAGVRGTQYF | TGTGCCAGCAGCCAGACCGCGGGAGTGCGGGGGACCCAGTACTTC
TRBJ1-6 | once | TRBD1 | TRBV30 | CAWSGSTGDSPLHF | TGTGCCTGGAGTGGGAGCACAGGGGATTCACCCCTCCACTTT
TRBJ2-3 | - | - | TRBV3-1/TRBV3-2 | CASSPSLSGTQYF | TGTGCCAGCAGCCCTTCCCTCTCCGGGACGCAGTATTTT
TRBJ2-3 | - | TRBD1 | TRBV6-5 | CASSLGQGNTQYF | TGTGCCAGCAGTCTGGGACAGGGAAATACGCAGTATTTT
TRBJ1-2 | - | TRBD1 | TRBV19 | CASSIAAGQGSGYTF | TGTGCCAGTAGTATAGCGGCGGGACAGGGCAGTGGCTACACCTTC